A selection of T cell receptor beta chains follows, all from one sample in a study of siplizumab effects on memory and regulatory T cells. The method was immunoSEQ multiplex PCR; TCRdb's version includes in-frame clones alone and lacks a portion of them. The table includes around 100,000 clones, more than 85% detected once. The sequencing input was CD4+ T cells sorted from blood. These receptor sequences come from a human donor in good health. Both conserved end residues are part of each CDR3. A D gene is named only where the DNA matches it firmly. Size values are once, few and many counts, or a class for expanded clones, and some rows have none.

D: NA
size: NA
V: TRBV5-1
J: TRBJ2-5
CDR3: CASSLRAVQETQYF
DNA: TGCGCCAGCAGCTTGAGGGCAGTACAAGAGACCCAGTACTTC

D: NA
size: NA
V: TRBV18
J: TRBJ1-2
CDR3: CASSPDRNHGYTF
DNA: TGTGCCAGCTCACCTGATCGAAACCATGGCTACACCTTC

D: NA
size: once
V: TRBV18
J: TRBJ2-3
CDR3: CASSPPNGYSTDTQYF
DNA: TGTGCCAGCTCACCACCGAACGGATATAGCACAGATACGCAGTATTTT

D: NA
size: NA
V: TRBV5-4
J: TRBJ1-2
CDR3: CASSLGGRDGYTF
DNA: TGTGCCAGCAGCTTGGGGGGGCGCGATGGCTACACCTTC

D: TRBD1
size: NA
V: TRBV7-8
J: TRBJ1-5
CDR3: CASSLTPMSTGTGNQPQHF
DNA: TGTGCCAGCAGCTTAACCCCAATGAGCACCGGGACAGGTAATCAGCCCCAGCATTTT

D: NA
size: NA
V: TRBV6-1
J: TRBJ2-7
CDR3: CASWETGGEQYF
DNA: TGTGCCAGCTGGGAGACCGGAGGGGAGCAGTACTTC

D: TRBD1
size: NA
V: TRBV6-6
J: TRBJ1-2
CDR3: CASTRDRVDGYTF
DNA: TGTGCCAGCACCCGGGACAGGGTAGATGGCTACACCTTC

D: NA
size: NA
V: TRBV10-1
J: TRBJ1-5
CDR3: CASRGQLNQPQHF
DNA: TGCGCCAGCCGAGGACAGCTCAATCAGCCCCAGCATTTT

D: NA
size: NA
V: TRBV12-5
J: TRBJ2-1
CDR3: CASGLVTGSNEQFF
DNA: TGTGCTAGTGGTTTGGTCACAGGGAGCAATGAGCAGTTCTTC

D: NA
size: NA
V: TRBV19
J: TRBJ1-4
CDR3: CASRTPGGYEKLFF
DNA: TGTGCCAGTAGAACCCCCGGGGGCTATGAAAAACTGTTTTTT

D: NA
size: NA
V: TRBV4-2
J: TRBJ1-3
CDR3: CASSQTTNLLSGNTIYF
DNA: TGTGCCAGCAGCCAGACGACGAACTTACTCTCTGGAAACACCATATATTTT

D: NA
size: once
V: TRBV7-2
J: TRBJ1-5
CDR3: CASSLKGGGQPQHF
DNA: TGTGCCAGCAGCTTGAAAGGGGGAGGGCAGCCCCAGCATTTT

D: NA
size: NA
V: TRBV5-4
J: TRBJ2-5
CDR3: CASSLVNSQETQYF
DNA: TGTGCCAGCAGCTTGGTCAATAGCCAAGAGACCCAGTACTTC

D: NA
size: NA
V: TRBV6-6
J: TRBJ1-1
CDR3: CASKGNMNTEAFF
DNA: TGTGCCAGCAAAGGGAACATGAACACTGAAGCTTTCTTT

D: NA
size: NA
V: TRBV19
J: TRBJ1-5
CDR3: CASDRGINQPQHF
DNA: TGTGCCAGTGACCGGGGGATTAATCAGCCCCAGCATTTT

D: NA
size: NA
V: TRBV6-1
J: TRBJ1-2
CDR3: CASRVLYGYTF
DNA: TGTGCCAGCAGGGTGCTCTATGGCTACACCTTC

D: NA
size: NA
V: TRBV7-2
J: TRBJ2-3
CDR3: CASSGRGATQYF
DNA: TGTGCCAGCAGCGGGCGAGGGGCTACGCAGTATTTT

D: NA
size: NA
V: TRBV4-1
J: TRBJ1-2
CDR3: CASSLIGGYGYTF
DNA: TGCGCCAGCAGCCTAATCGGCGGCTATGGCTACACCTTC

D: NA
size: NA
V: TRBV30
J: TRBJ1-3
CDR3: CALGRTISGNTIYF
DNA: TGTGCCCTCGGGCGTACGATCTCTGGAAACACCATATATTTT

D: NA
size: NA
V: TRBV7-9
J: TRBJ1-2
CDR3: CASSFGEGYTF
DNA: TGTGCCAGCAGCTTTGGGGAGGGCTACACCTTC